This is a list of T cell receptor beta chains from one sample in a study of metastatic and nonmetastatic thyroid tumors. With MiXCR, TCRdb called clones anew from the PCR reads. The top ten clones hold roughly 10% of a sample with about 82,000 clones, approximately 12% of them seen once. Sequencing was carried out using tumor tissue. The receptors originated from a female donor with papillary thyroid cancer or a benign thyroid nodule (not recorded which). Some clones in this sample may be carry-over from other donors' samples. Each CDR3 is given with its conserved first and last residue. D genes are given only for firm matches. Not every row has a clone size; where given, it reads once, few, many or a size class.

.	.	TRBV20-1	TRBJ1-1	TGCAGTGCTAAGGTCGGCAGCCGATTGAACACTGAAGCTTTCTTT	CSAKVGSRLNTEAFF
.	.	TRBV4-2	TRBJ2-3	TGTGCCAGCAGCCGCATACAAATGTTCGGCGGGACTAGCACAGATACGCAGTATTTT	CASSRIQMFGGTSTDTQYF
.	many	TRBV29-1	TRBJ1-2	TGCAGCGTTGGAACCAGCCTGAACTATGGCTACACCTTC	CSVGTSLNYGYTF
.	many	TRBV27	TRBJ1-5	TGTGCCAGCAGTTCCCGTCGGGGGGCGAATCAGCCCCAGCATTTT	CASSSRRGANQPQHF
TRBD2	many	TRBV6-1	TRBJ2-7	TGTGCCAGCATCCCCGCCCCAGCGGGAACCTACGAGCAGTACTTC	CASIPAPAGTYEQYF
.	.	TRBV5-4	TRBJ2-6	TGTGCCAGCAGTTTCAGGGACTCTGGGGCCAACGTCCTGACTTTC	CASSFRDSGANVLTF
.	once	TRBV11-3	TRBJ2-7	TGTGCCAGCAGCTTAGACTTCGGGGGAGCCTACGAGCAGTACTTC	CASSLDFGGAYEQYF
.	many	TRBV20-1	TRBJ1-4	TGCAGTGCTAGTTTTCGAGACAGGAGCATTAATGAAAAACTGTTTTTT	CSASFRDRSINEKLFF
TRBD2	many	TRBV2	TRBJ2-7	TGTGCCAGCGCCCGACTAGCGGGCTACGAGCAGTACTTC	CASARLAGYEQYF
TRBD1	many	TRBV3-1	TRBJ1-2	TGTGCCAGCCAGCCAACAGGGGTACAGGATGGCTACACCTTC	CASQPTGVQDGYTF
.	many	TRBV12-3/TRBV12-4	TRBJ1-2	TGTGCCAGCACCTTTACGGGGGGCGGCTATGGCTACACCTTC	CASTFTGGGYGYTF
.	.	TRBV10-2	TRBJ1-5	TGCGCCAGCAGTGCCACCTGGTGGGGCGGGCAGCCCCACCATTTT	CASSATWWGGQPHHF
.	few	TRBV18	TRBJ2-3	TGTGCCAGCTCAAACTATGGGGATACGCGGTATTTT	CASSNYGDTRYF